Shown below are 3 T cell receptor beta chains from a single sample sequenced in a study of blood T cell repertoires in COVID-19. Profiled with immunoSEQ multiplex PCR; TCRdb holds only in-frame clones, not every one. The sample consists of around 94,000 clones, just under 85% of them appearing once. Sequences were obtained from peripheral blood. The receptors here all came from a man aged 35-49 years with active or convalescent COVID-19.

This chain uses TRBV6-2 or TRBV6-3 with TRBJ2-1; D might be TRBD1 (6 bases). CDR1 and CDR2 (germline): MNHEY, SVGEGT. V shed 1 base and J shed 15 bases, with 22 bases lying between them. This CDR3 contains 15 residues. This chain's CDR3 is CASSYYRETGTRPFF. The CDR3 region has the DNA TGTGCCAGCAGTTACTACCGGGAAACCGGGACACGTCCGTTCTTC.

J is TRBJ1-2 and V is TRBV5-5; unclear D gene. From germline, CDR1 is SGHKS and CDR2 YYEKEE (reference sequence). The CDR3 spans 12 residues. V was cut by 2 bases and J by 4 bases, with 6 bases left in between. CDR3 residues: CASSLESYGYTF. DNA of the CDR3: TGTGCCAGCAGCTTAGAGAGCTATGGCTACACCTTC.

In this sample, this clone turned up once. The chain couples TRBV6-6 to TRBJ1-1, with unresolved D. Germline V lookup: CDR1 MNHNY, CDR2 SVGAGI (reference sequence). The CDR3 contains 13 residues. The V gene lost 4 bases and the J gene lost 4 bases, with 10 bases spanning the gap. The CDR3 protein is CASSFGEITEAFF. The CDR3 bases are TGTGCCAGCAGTTTTGGGGAGATCACTGAAGCTTTCTTT.